These 24 T cell receptor beta chains were sequenced from one sample in a study of identical twins. From the 5' RACE reads, TCRdb called clonotypes with MiXCR, one entry per CDR3 protein. This sample carries 500,000 or so distinct CDR3 sequences, 14% of them seen once, and the ten largest clones take more than 0.5%. The sample was also reused in another study, on yellow fever vaccine responses in identical twins.

Sequencing was done on a sample of CD4+ T cells sorted from blood. All receptors come from a woman in her late teens or twenties in good health.

Only a few counts were recorded for this clonotype. The J gene is TRBJ2-7, the V gene TRBV4-2, with D possibly matching TRBD1 (6 bases). The CDR3 consists of 15 residues. V shed 4 bases and J shed 3 bases, with 16 bases lying between them. Germline lookup yields CDR1 LGHNA and CDR2 YNFKEQ. The CDR3 loop is CASSRHHRDNYEQYF. Here the CDR3 DNA reads TGTGCCAGCAGCCGACATCACCGGGACAACTACGAGCAGTACTTC.

The CDR3 DNA sequence: TGCAGTGCTGCCAGGGTCACCTACGAGCAGTACTTC. The encoded protein is CSAARVTYEQYF. The chain links TRBV20-1 to TRBJ2-7; the D gene is possibly TRBD1 (5 bases). Germline V gene data show CDR1 as DFQATT and CDR2 as SNEGSKA (reference sequence). Between the trimmed V and J ends, which lost 5 bases and 2 bases, there was a span of 10 bases. CDR3 length equals 12 residues.

V gene TRBV5-1 combines with J gene TRBJ2-2; 13 bases map to TRBD2. CDR3 length equals 17 residues. Germline V gene data show CDR1 as SGHRS and CDR2 as YFSETQ. Trimming removed 3 bases from V and 4 bases from J; junction bases left unmatched: 6. CDR3 sequence: CASSSRTSGSLTGELFF. The CDR3 region has the DNA TGCGCCAGCAGCTCTAGGACTAGCGGGAGTCTCACCGGGGAGCTGTTTTTT. Together with reference TRBV5-1 and TRBJ2-2, the CDR3 gives the full variable domain: KAGVTQTPRYLIKTRGQQVTLSCSPISGHRSVSWYQQTPGQGLQFLFEYFSETQRNKGNFPGRFSGRQFSNSRSEMNVSTLELGDSALYLCASSSRTSGSLTGELFFGEGSRLTVL.

V is TRBV2 and J is TRBJ2-3, with 9 bases matching TRBD2. V lost 8 bases to trimming and J lost 2 bases; unmatched junction nucleotides: 14. The CDR3 contains 17 residues. From germline, CDR1 is SNHLY and CDR2 FYNNEI. The CDR3 DNA reads as TGTGCCAGCCGCCGGCGGGGAGCGGGGGGACCCACAGATACGCAGTATTTT. Translated: CASRRRGAGGPTDTQYF. The full variable domain, rest sourced from reference TRBV2 and TRBJ2-3, is EPEVTQTPSHQVTQMGQEVILRCVPISNHLYFYWYRQILGQKVEFLVSFYNNEISEKSEIFDDQFSVERPDGSNFTLKIRSTKLEDSAMYFCASRRRGAGGPTDTQYFGPGTRLTVL.

This chain links TRBV12-3 or TRBV12-4 with TRBJ2-3, with D unclear. This CDR3 region has 12 residues. Trimming took 2 bases from V and 6 from J, leaving 6 bases between them. The CDR3: CASSLRVDTQYF. The CDR3 DNA is TGTGCCAGCAGTTTACGGGTGGATACGCAGTATTTT.

This clonotype appeared many times. The chain joins TRBV12-3 or TRBV12-4 to TRBJ2-3; D could derive from TRBD1 or TRBD2 (5 bases each). Trimming took off 5 bases at V and 1 base at J, with 13 bases between the two ends. The CDR3 totals 15 residues. Written as DNA, the CDR3 is TGTGCCAGCAGTCCCGGGACCGGGGGCACAGATACGCAGTATTTT. Residues: CASSPGTGGTDTQYF.

The rearrangement joins TRBV7-2 to TRBJ2-7; TRBD1 might be the D (6 bases). The CDR3 loop spans 11 amino acids. V was pared by 5 bases and J by 10 bases, with 12 bases between. Germline V lookup: CDR1 SGHTA, CDR2 FQGNSA. The CDR3 here is CASSPEGVQYF. Here the CDR3 DNA reads TGTGCCAGCAGCCCAGAGGGGGTACAGTACTTC.

The V call is TRBV6-5, the J call TRBJ1-6; a possible D gene is TRBD1 (6 bases). Germline lookup yields CDR1 MNHEY and CDR2 SVGAGI. The V end was cut by 1 base, the J end by 11 bases, with 12 bases between. This CDR3 region has 14 residues. Written as DNA, the CDR3 is TGTGCCAGCAGTTACTTTAACAGGGTGACACCCCTCCACTTT. It yields the protein CASSYFNRVTPLHF.

The chain employs TRBV12-3 or TRBV12-4 and TRBJ1-1; D unresolved. The CDR3 contains 14 residues. Trimming stripped 7 bases from V and 1 base from J, with 13 bases between. The CDR3 DNA reads as TGTGCCAGCACTCAGGTTCGGCAGAACACTGAAGCTTTCTTT. Its protein is CASTQVRQNTEAFF.

The chain links TRBV12-3 or TRBV12-4 to TRBJ2-5; maybe TRBD1 (6 bases). This CDR3 is built from 11 residues. The V and J ends lost 6 bases and 7 bases respectively, with 9 bases between them. The CDR3 nucleotides are TGTGCCAGCAGCCCCAGGGGGACCCAGTACTTC. Translating gives CASSPRGTQYF.

This clonotype came up many times. DNA for the CDR3: TGCGCCAGCAGCCGAGTCTCGGACGGTACCTACGAGCAGTACTTC. This codes for CASSRVSDGTYEQYF. The V gene is TRBV5-1, the J gene TRBJ2-7, with D hard to call. The V and J ends lost 4 bases and 2 bases respectively, with 16 bases between them. Germline CDR1 is SGHRS and CDR2 is YFSETQ. This CDR3 spans 15 amino acids.

This clonotype was seen more than once but under ten times. V and J are TRBV7-3 and TRBJ2-3; tentatively, D is TRBD2 (6 bases). Germline assignment: CDR1 SGHTA and CDR2 FQGTGA. Trimming took 5 bases from V and 4 from J, leaving 19 bases between them. This CDR3 region has 16 residues. The CDR3 loop is CASSLIGTGVPDTQYF. The DNA of the CDR3 is TGTGCCAGCAGCCTGATTGGGACGGGGGTCCCAGATACGCAGTATTTT. The variable domain in full, completed from reference TRBV7-3 and TRBJ2-3, reads GAGVSQTPSNKVTEKGKYVELRCDPISGHTALYWYRQSLGQGPEFLIYFQGTGAADDSGLPNDRFFAVRPEGSVSTLKIQRTERGDSAVYLCASSLIGTGVPDTQYFGPGTRLTVL.

This clonotype was detected once. The V gene is TRBV15, the J gene TRBJ1-4; unclear D gene. Germline values: CDR1 LNHNV, CDR2 YYDKDF (reference sequence). V was clipped by 0 bases and J by 2 bases, with 7 bases between them. This CDR3 has 15 residues. Here the CDR3 reads CATSRDGDTNEKLFF. The CDR3 nucleotides read TGTGCCACCAGCAGAGATGGGGATACTAATGAAAAACTGTTTTTT.

V gene TRBV29-1 combines with J gene TRBJ2-3; D is possibly TRBD1 or TRBD2 (7 bases each). Germline values: CDR1 SQVTM, CDR2 ANQGSEA. This CDR3 has 17 amino acids. V lost 2 bases and J lost 4, with 22 bases in between. As DNA, the CDR3 is TGCAGCGTTGAACAACTACTCAGGGGGGGTTTAGCAGATACGCAGTATTTT. This gives the protein CSVEQLLRGGLADTQYF.

The V and J genes are TRBV28 and TRBJ2-7, with TRBD1 identical over 8 bases. V shed 2 bases, J shed 0 bases, and the junction held 6 bases outside the gene matches. The CDR3 consists of 16 residues. Per the germline V gene, CDR1 is MDHEN and CDR2 is SYDVKM. CDR3 sequence: CASSLVGQGSSYEQYF. The CDR3 bases are TGTGCCAGCAGTTTAGTAGGACAGGGCAGCTCCTACGAGCAGTACTTC.

This clonotype has ten or more counts. The J gene is TRBJ2-7, the V gene TRBV5-1, with D possibly matching TRBD1 (6 bases). The CDR3 runs 12 residues. Germline V gene lookup returns CDR1 SGHRS and CDR2 YFSETQ. The ends were cut back, 3 bases at V and 4 bases at J, with 8 bases in the middle. CDR3 sequence: CASSSGQYEQYF. As DNA, the CDR3 is TGCGCCAGCAGCTCGGGACAATACGAGCAGTACTTC.

This clonotype was counted only a few times. CDR3 in amino acids: CASSPGALAPYLQETQYF. The CDR3 region has the DNA TGTGCCAGCAGTCCCGGGGCCCTAGCGCCTTACCTCCAAGAGACCCAGTACTTC. The J gene is TRBJ2-5, the V gene TRBV12-3 or TRBV12-4; TRBD2 might be the D (6 bases). The CDR3 totals 18 residues. V was clipped by 5 bases and J by 1 base, with 23 bases between them.

The chain couples TRBV28 to TRBJ2-3; D gene ambiguous. Trimming cost V 7 bases and J 1 base, with 15 bases left between them. CDR3 length equals 15 residues. Germline V gene data show CDR1 as MDHEN and CDR2 as SYDVKM. The CDR3 nucleotides read TGTGCCAGCAAGTCAATAGGGCTTGGCACAGATACGCAGTATTTT. It encodes CASKSIGLGTDTQYF. The full variable domain, completed using reference TRBV28 and TRBJ2-3, is DVKVTQSSRYLVKRTGEKVFLECVQDMDHENMFWYRQDPGLGLRLIYFSYDVKMKEKGDIPEGYSVSREKKERFSLILESASTNQTSMYLCASKSIGLGTDTQYFGPGTRLTVL.

V usage is TRBV7-2 and J usage is TRBJ2-1, with D uncertain. The CDR3 length is 16 residues. The germline V gene encodes CDR1 SGHTA and CDR2 FQGNSA. The ends were cut back, 2 bases at V and 8 bases at J, with 19 bases in the middle. The CDR3 sequence: CASSLFSALTRDEQFF. CDR3 nucleotide sequence: TGTGCCAGCAGCTTATTCTCAGCACTTACCCGGGATGAGCAGTTCTTC.

The table lists this clonotype with many counts. The chain recombines TRBV7-2 with TRBJ1-5; perhaps TRBD1 as D (5 bases). The CDR3 has 14 residues. The V end was cut by 2 bases, the J end by 7 bases, with 12 bases between. Germline V lookup: CDR1 SGHTA, CDR2 FQGNSA. CDR3 region: CASSLIQGHQPQHF. Written as DNA, the CDR3 is TGTGCCAGCAGCTTAATTCAGGGTCACCAGCCCCAGCATTTT.

This clonotype was observed a few times. The CDR3 reads CASTSGASYEQYF. DNA for the CDR3: TGTGCCAGTACCTCCGGGGCCTCCTACGAGCAGTACTTC. The chain recombines TRBV19 with TRBJ2-7, with D possibly being TRBD1 or TRBD2 (5 bases each). The CDR3 spans 13 residues. The V gene lost 7 bases and the J gene lost 0 bases, with 10 bases spanning the gap. Germline V gene lookup returns CDR1 LNHDA and CDR2 SQIVND (reference sequence).

This chain connects TRBV12-3 or TRBV12-4 to TRBJ2-1, with 10 bases aligning to TRBD1. This CDR3 region has 13 residues. Losses at the gene ends were 7 bases for V and 7 bases for J; bases not matched to a gene: 4. DNA of the CDR3: TGTGCCAGCACTTTGGACAGGGGGAATGAGCAGTTCTTC. Protein sequence: CASTLDRGNEQFF.

The V and J genes are TRBV29-1 and TRBJ2-7; 8 bases are shared with TRBD2. The length of the CDR3 is 13 residues. Germline CDR1 and CDR2: SQVTM and ANQGSEA. Trimming removed 3 bases from V and 0 bases from J; junction bases left unmatched: 1. CDR3 in DNA: TGCAGCGTTGACAGCGGGGGCTCCTACGAGCAGTACTTC. Translating it yields CSVDSGGSYEQYF.

This clonotype showed up many times. The V and J genes are TRBV12-3 or TRBV12-4 and TRBJ2-7; D unclear. This CDR3 has 12 amino acids. Trimming cost V 3 bases and J 6 bases, with 9 bases left between them. CDR3: CASSFPRAEQYF. For the CDR3, the DNA is TGTGCCAGCAGTTTTCCCCGGGCCGAGCAGTACTTC.